The 23 T cell receptor beta chains presented below share a single source sample, sequenced in a study of vaccination and CD4 T cells after COVID-19. Treatment specified: roughly 10-day PBMC culture with coronavirus spike peptide pools or control peptides (ViraFEST assay). These receptors' targets are unknown. An Oncomine TCR Beta short-read assay was used to sequence the DNA from cultured CD4+ T cells. TCRdb reprocessed the PCR reads via MiXCR and lists one record per CDR3 protein. The sample has approximately 13,000 distinct CDR3 sequences; around 64% are singletons. Sequencing used CD4+ T cells from blood, cultured in vitro. The receptors originated from a human donor who had recovered from COVID-19.

This clonotype was picked up a small number of times. This sequence joins TRBV19 and TRBJ1-6; no definite D call. V was clipped by 6 bases and J by 0 bases, with 9 bases between them. CDR3 length: 15 residues. Germline V lookup: CDR1 LNHDA, CDR2 SQIVND (reference sequence). The CDR3 DNA reads as TGTGCCAGTAGCGAAGGAAGCTCCTATAATTCACCCCTCCACTTT. This gives the protein CASSEGSSYNSPLHF.

The chain employs TRBV20-1 and TRBJ2-7; 8 bases match TRBD2. Germline trimming cut 3 bases from V and 0 bases from J; bases unmatched to any gene: 10. This CDR3 is built from 16 residues. Germline V CDR1 and CDR2: DFQATT, SNEGSKA (reference sequence). CDR3 amino acids: CSASPSGGLLSYEQYF. CDR3 DNA: TGCAGTGCTAGTCCGAGCGGGGGTCTCCTCTCCTACGAGCAGTACTTC.

The chain has TRBV6-2 or TRBV6-3 and TRBJ1-2, with 9 bases lining up with TRBD1. The CDR3 runs 13 residues. Germline trimming cut 4 bases from V and 6 bases from J; bases unmatched to any gene: 3. Germline values: CDR1 MNHEY, CDR2 SVGEGT. CDR3 DNA: TGTGCCAGCAGTTGGGACAGGGTGGATGGCTACACCTTC. Translating it yields CASSWDRVDGYTF.

The chain uses TRBV19 and TRBJ2-1; maybe TRBD2 (5 bases). The CDR3 has 14 amino acids. Germline lookup yields CDR1 LNHDA and CDR2 SQIVND (reference sequence). Trimming took off 1 base at V and 9 bases at J, with 13 bases between the two ends. The CDR3 reads CASSIVPGSIEQFF. CDR3 DNA: TGTGCCAGTAGTATAGTACCGGGATCAATTGAGCAGTTCTTC.

The chain is built from TRBV7-3 and TRBJ2-6, with unresolved D. The germline V gene has CDR1 SGHTA and CDR2 FQGTGA. The CDR3 length is 16 residues. V lost 5 bases, J lost 0 bases, and 11 bases lay in between. The CDR3 sequence is CASSPRYNSGANVLTF. CDR3 bases: TGTGCCAGCAGCCCCCGGTACAACTCTGGGGCCAACGTCCTGACTTTC.

In nucleotides, the CDR3 is TGTGCCAGCAGTACCTCCCTGGGGAGGAGGGGAGGCACTGAAGCTTTCTTT. Amino acid sequence: CASSTSLGRRGGTEAFF. V gene TRBV6-1 combines with J gene TRBJ1-1, with D possibly TRBD1 on 5 matching bases. CDR3 length: 17 amino acids. The germline V and J ends were trimmed by 5 bases and 4 bases, with 23 bases remaining between them. Germline V gives CDR1 MNHNS, CDR2 SASEGT.

V usage is TRBV7-2 and J usage is TRBJ2-3; no clear D. The CDR3 has 14 amino acids. Germline lookup yields CDR1 SGHTA and CDR2 FQGNSA. Trimming pared 1 base from V and 0 bases from J, leaving 5 bases between. The CDR3 coding sequence is TGTGCCAGCAGCTTAGAATCTAGCACAGATACGCAGTATTTT. It is translated as CASSLESSTDTQYF.

The chain joins TRBV30 to TRBJ2-2; 7 bases agree with TRBD1. Germline CDR1 and CDR2: GTSNPN and SVGIG (reference sequence). This CDR3 has 15 amino acids. After removal of 2 bases from V and 2 bases from J, the junction contained 5 bases not matched to a gene. CDR3 sequence reads: CAWSLWTGNTGELFF. DNA of the CDR3: TGTGCCTGGAGTCTATGGACAGGCAACACCGGGGAGCTGTTTTTT.

The chain couples TRBV11-1 to TRBJ2-7; D is ambiguous. V was pared by 0 bases and J by 12 bases, with 15 bases between. Germline values: CDR1 SGHAT, CDR2 FQDESV (reference sequence). This CDR3 comprises 13 residues. The CDR3 spells CASSLARDSKRYF. The CDR3 DNA sequence: TGTGCCAGCAGCTTAGCGAGAGATAGTAAGAGGTACTTC. The full variable domain, its missing parts supplied by reference TRBV11-1 and TRBJ2-7, is EAEVAQSPRYKITEKSQAVAFWCDPISGHATLYWYRQILGQGPELLVQFQDESVVDDSQLPKDRFSAERLKGVDSTLKIQPAELGDSAMYLCASSLARDSKRYFGPGTRLTVT.

This clonotype was observed a few times. V is TRBV7-9 and J is TRBJ2-2; the D is unclear. Germline V gives CDR1 SEHNR, CDR2 FQNEAQ (reference sequence). The CDR3 spans 13 residues. Trimming shortened V by 4 bases and J by 2 bases, and 5 bases separated the two germline ends. The CDR3 DNA is TGTGCCAGCAGCTCCTACAACACCGGGGAGCTGTTTTTT. Its translation is CASSSYNTGELFF.

This chain joins TRBV15 and TRBJ2-2, with no clear D. Trimming removed 5 bases at V and 0 bases at J, with 7 bases between. The CDR3 runs to 14 residues. Germline V gene lookup returns CDR1 LNHNV and CDR2 YYDKDF (reference sequence). CDR3 residues: CATSYATNTGELFF. CDR3 nucleotides: TGTGCCACCAGCTACGCGACGAACACCGGGGAGCTGTTTTTT.

This chain links TRBV5-1 with TRBJ2-1; 10 bases line up with TRBD1. This CDR3 comprises 15 residues. The V segment lost 1 base and the J segment 4 bases; nucleotides outside the gene matches: 2. The V gene's germline CDR1 is SGHRS and CDR2 YFSETQ. The CDR3 DNA is TGCGCCAGCAGCTTGCAGGGACAGGGGTACAATGAGCAGTTCTTC. Protein product: CASSLQGQGYNEQFF.

V gene TRBV20-1 combines with J gene TRBJ2-4, with TRBD2 as a possible D gene (5 bases). The germline V gene encodes CDR1 DFQATT and CDR2 SNEGSKA (reference sequence). The CDR3 contains 15 residues. V was trimmed by 3 bases and J by 7 bases, leaving 19 bases between them. CDR3 nucleotides: TGCAGTGCTAGCCGTGGTGGGCCCTCGGGGAACATTCAGTACTTC. As protein: CSASRGGPSGNIQYF.

The gene calls are TRBV12-3 or TRBV12-4 and TRBJ2-6; weak D call: TRBD2 (6 bases). The germline V and J ends were trimmed by 6 bases and 0 bases, with 15 bases remaining between them. The CDR3 length is 17 residues. Here the CDR3 DNA reads TGTGCCAGCAGCATAGGTGTCGGGAGCTCTGGGGCCAACGTCCTGACTTTC. The encoded protein is CASSIGVGSSGANVLTF.

This clonotype has just a few counts. This sequence joins TRBV7-2 and TRBJ2-1, with TRBD2 as a possible D gene (6 bases). The CDR3 extends over 15 amino acids. V was clipped by 11 bases and J by 0 bases, with 17 bases between them. Germline loops: CDR1 SGHTA, CDR2 FQGNSA. In nucleotides, the CDR3 is TGTGCCTCCCGGGTTGCGGGGAGCTCCTACAATGAGCAGTTCTTC. Amino acids: CASRVAGSSYNEQFF.

This chain connects TRBV7-9 to TRBJ2-3; D is tentatively TRBD1 or TRBD2 (5 bases each). Trimming removed 2 bases from V and 5 bases from J, with 11 bases in between. The CDR3 is 14 amino acids. Germline values: CDR1 SEHNR, CDR2 FQNEAQ (reference sequence). CDR3 sequence: CASSLWDPIDTQYF. The DNA for the CDR3 is TGTGCCAGCAGCTTATGGGACCCTATAGATACGCAGTATTTT. The whole variable domain, filled in from reference TRBV7-9 and TRBJ2-3, reads DTGVSQNPRHKITKRGQNVTFRCDPISEHNRLYWYRQTLGQGPEFLTYFQNEAQLEKSRLLSDRFSAERPKGSFSTLEIQRTEQGDSAMYLCASSLWDPIDTQYFGPGTRLTVL.

V is TRBV24-1 and J is TRBJ2-5; 7 bases match TRBD1. CDR3 length: 15 amino acids. Germline V CDR1 and CDR2: KGHDR, SFDVKD. The V and J ends lost 3 bases and 3 bases, in that order; junction bases with no gene match: 6. The CDR3, as DNA: TGTGCCACCAGTGATCCAGGGACAGAGAAAGAGACCCAGTACTTC. This sequence encodes CATSDPGTEKETQYF.

The chain has TRBV5-1 and TRBJ2-5; D is possibly TRBD2 (5 bases). The CDR3 totals 13 residues. The germline V and J ends were trimmed by 3 bases and 5 bases, with 11 bases remaining between them. The germline V gene has CDR1 SGHRS and CDR2 YFSETQ. For the CDR3, the DNA is TGCGCCAGCAGCTCCCCCGGGGAGGAGACCCAGTACTTC. This sequence encodes CASSSPGEETQYF.

V usage is TRBV7-2 and J usage is TRBJ1-5, with D perhaps matching TRBD1 (5 bases). Deletions cut 5 bases from V and 7 bases from J, with 12 bases between. The length of the CDR3 is 13 residues. The germline gives CDR1 SGHTA, CDR2 FQGNSA. The DNA for the CDR3 is TGTGCCAGCAGCCCGCGAGCAGGGCAGCCCCAGCATTTT. Amino acids: CASSPRAGQPQHF. The variable domain in full, with the rest retrieved from reference TRBV7-2 and TRBJ1-5, is GAGVSQSPSNKVTEKGKDVELRCDPISGHTALYWYRQSLGQGLEFLIYFQGNSAPDKSGLPSDRFSAERTGGSVSTLTIQRTQQEDSAVYLCASSPRAGQPQHFGDGTRLSIL.

V is TRBV6-1 and J is TRBJ2-7; TRBD1 matches 10 bases. V shed 6 bases and J 5 bases; nucleotides not matched to a gene: 7. CDR3 size: 14 residues. Germline CDR1 is MNHNS and CDR2 is SASEGT. CDR3 in amino acids: CASRPGQGFDEQYF. CDR3 DNA: TGTGCCAGCAGACCGGGACAGGGGTTCGACGAGCAGTACTTC.

This clonotype was counted a few times. This chain links TRBV20-1 with TRBJ1-5; 7 nucleotides align to TRBD1. CDR3 size: 15 residues. The J segment lost 6 bases and the V segment lost 6 bases, leaving 14 bases of the junction unmatched. Germline V gives CDR1 DFQATT, CDR2 SNEGSKA (reference sequence). The CDR3: CSAHRQGSGGQPQHF. CDR3 nucleotides: TGCAGTGCCCATAGACAGGGCTCAGGGGGTCAGCCCCAGCATTTT.

In DNA form, the CDR3 reads TGTGCCAGCAGCTTACACAGGAACACCGGGGAGCTGTTTTTT. Translating it yields CASSLHRNTGELFF. This chain connects TRBV7-2 to TRBJ2-2; D call uncertain. This CDR3 is 14 amino acids long. Germline-derived CDR1 and CDR2 are SGHTA and FQGNSA. The V and J ends lost 2 bases and 1 base respectively, with 5 bases between them.

This clonotype was seen a handful of times. This chain joins TRBV7-2 and TRBJ2-1, with a weak D call TRBD1 (6 bases). Per germline, CDR1 SGHTA and CDR2 FQGNSA. Trimming removed 5 bases at V and 7 bases at J, with 12 bases between. The CDR3 consists of 13 residues. The CDR3 nucleotides are TGTGCCAGCAGCCCCTCTAGGGGGAATGAGCAGTTCTTC. Translated, it gives CASSPSRGNEQFF.